The 21 T cell receptor beta chains below come from one sample, sequenced in a study of blood T cell repertoires in COVID-19. The data were produced by immunoSEQ multiplex PCR, yet TCRdb's version contains in-frame clones alone and is incomplete. This table holds approximately 100,000 clones, 70% to 90% found once. Sequenced material: peripheral blood. These receptors all come from a human donor in a cohort sampled during active COVID-19.

There are a few counts of this clone. The CDR3 here is CASSPRLLPGWEGGYTF. CDR3 in DNA: TGTGCCAGCAGTCCCCGGCTCCTACCGGGTTGGGAGGGAGGCTACACCTTC. The gene calls are TRBV6-6 and TRBJ1-2; the D is unclear. CDR1 and CDR2 from the germline V gene are MNHNY and SVGAGI (reference sequence). CDR3 length: 17 residues. Trimming shortened V by 5 bases and J by 8 bases, and 27 bases separated the two germline ends.

The genes are TRBV7-9 and TRBJ2-2, with D maybe TRBD2 (5 bases). This CDR3 contains 12 residues. Germline CDR1 reads SEHNR; CDR2 reads FQNEAQ (reference sequence). Trimming removed 8 bases at V and 6 bases at J, with 10 bases between. The CDR3 DNA reads as TGTGCCAGCGGCAAGGAGGCCGGGGAGCTGTTTTTT. Translating it yields CASGKEAGELFF.

In this sample, this clone turned up once. The chain is built from TRBV6-2 or TRBV6-3 and TRBJ2-3; the match to TRBD1 covers 8 bases. Losses at the gene ends were 5 bases for V and 2 bases for J; bases not matched to a gene: 6. Germline V gene sequence: CDR1 MNHEY, CDR2 SVGEGT. The CDR3 spans 15 residues. The CDR3, as DNA: TGTGCCAGCAGTACCTTGGACAGGGCCACAGATACGCAGTATTTT. This codes for CASSTLDRATDTQYF.

V and J are TRBV20-1 and TRBJ2-1; 9 bases are shared with TRBD1. Germline CDR1 is DFQATT and CDR2 is SNEGSKA (reference sequence). V shed 6 bases, J shed 8 bases, and the junction held 2 bases outside the gene matches. This CDR3 has 11 residues. CDR3 region: CSAGQGYEQFF. The CDR3 nucleotides read TGCAGTGCCGGACAGGGGTATGAGCAGTTCTTC.

In DNA form, the CDR3 reads TGTGCCACCAGTGATAACAGGGGGACCTACGAGCAGTACTTC. This gives the protein CATSDNRGTYEQYF. This sequence joins TRBV24-1 and TRBJ2-7, with 8 nucleotides matching TRBD1. Trimming cost V 3 bases and J 2 bases; bases outside gene matches: 2. Germline CDR1 and CDR2: KGHDR and SFDVKD. The CDR3 covers 14 residues.

The chain employs TRBV5-1 and TRBJ2-2; the D gene is possibly TRBD2 (6 bases). Trimming pared 9 bases from V and 6 bases from J, leaving 21 bases between. The CDR3 sequence is 15 residues long. CDR1 and CDR2 (germline): SGHRS, YFSETQ. CDR3 nucleotide sequence: TGCGCCACCACCGGGGGAGATGGGCACCCCGGGGAGCTGTTTTTT. Protein product: CATTGGDGHPGELFF.

CDR3 residues: CASSHPGQGTNYGYTF. CDR3 DNA: TGTGCCAGTAGCCACCCGGGGCAGGGGACTAACTATGGCTACACCTTC. The rearrangement links TRBV19 to TRBJ1-2; D is perhaps TRBD1 (6 bases). Germline V gene sequence: CDR1 LNHDA, CDR2 SQIVND (reference sequence). The ends were cut back, 6 bases at V and 0 bases at J, with 17 bases in the middle. This CDR3 region has 16 residues. The full variable domain, rest sourced from reference TRBV19 and TRBJ1-2, is DGGITQSPKYLFRKEGQNVTLSCEQNLNHDAMYWYRQDPGQGLRLIYYSQIVNDFQKGDIAEGYSVSREKKESFPLTVTSAQKNPTAFYLCASSHPGQGTNYGYTFGSGTRLTVV.

This clone occurred once. The CDR3 loop reads CASSIDQIGWNEQFF. Here the CDR3 DNA reads TGTGCCAGTAGTATAGATCAAATCGGGTGGAATGAGCAGTTCTTC. The chain is built from TRBV19 and TRBJ2-1; D call uncertain. The V gene's germline CDR1 is LNHDA and CDR2 SQIVND (reference sequence). The CDR3 contains 15 residues. The V end was cut by 0 bases, the J end by 7 bases, with 13 bases between.

The genes are TRBV27 and TRBJ1-2, with D possibly TRBD1 on 6 matching bases. Germline values: CDR1 MNHEY, CDR2 SMNVEV (reference sequence). V was cut by 0 bases and J by 10 bases, with 12 bases left in between. The CDR3 runs to 13 residues. The CDR3 DNA follows: TGTGCCAGCAGTTTATCGTTGACAGGAGACTACACCTTC. As protein: CASSLSLTGDYTF.

The V call is TRBV2, the J call TRBJ1-1, with TRBD1 identical over 11 bases. CDR1 is SNHLY, CDR2 FYNNEI, per germline. J lost 4 bases, V lost 7 bases, and 5 bases had no gene match. This CDR3 region has 14 residues. Written as DNA, the CDR3 is TGTGCCAGCACCCCCGGGACAGGGGGCACTGAAGCTTTCTTT. Protein: CASTPGTGGTEAFF.

The genes are TRBV5-1 and TRBJ1-1, with a tentative D call TRBD1 (6 bases). V dropped 0 bases and J dropped 6 bases, with 12 bases sitting between them. The CDR3 sequence is 14 residues long. Germline values: CDR1 SGHRS, CDR2 YFSETQ. The CDR3 reads CASSLVGGASEAFF. The DNA for the CDR3 is TGCGCCAGCAGCTTGGTTGGGGGCGCATCTGAAGCTTTCTTT.

V usage is TRBV10-3 and J usage is TRBJ2-1; TRBD2 matches at 9 bases. In germline, CDR1 is ENHRY, CDR2 SYGVKD. The V gene end was trimmed by 6 bases and the J gene end by 2 bases; junction bases not matched to a gene: 17. The CDR3 has 19 residues. Here the CDR3 reads CAIRDNVIGSGSPYNEQFF. The CDR3 nucleotides read TGTGCCATCAGGGACAACGTGATCGGTAGCGGGAGCCCCTACAATGAGCAGTTCTTC.

This sequence joins TRBV11-2 and TRBJ1-1; TRBD1 might be the D (5 bases). This CDR3 spans 17 amino acids. Germline CDR1 and CDR2: SGHAT and FQNNGV. Trimming removed 5 bases at V and 3 bases at J, with 22 bases between. The CDR3 loop is CASSGGSYWVNYTEAFF. The CDR3 nucleotides are TGTGCCAGCAGCGGGGGGTCGTACTGGGTTAATTACACTGAAGCTTTCTTT.

The chain recombines TRBV6-5 with TRBJ1-5, with D maybe TRBD1 (5 bases). Germline assignment: CDR1 MNHEY and CDR2 SVGAGI. V was shortened by 0 bases and J by 6 bases, with 15 bases between the two germline ends. This CDR3 spans 16 amino acids. This CDR3 is CASSYSGQGGIQPQHF. The CDR3 DNA follows: TGTGCCAGCAGTTACTCTGGGCAGGGAGGAATTCAGCCCCAGCATTTT.

The J gene is TRBJ2-3, the V gene TRBV4-1; TRBD1 agrees at 8 bases. Trimming cost V 4 bases and J 3 bases; bases outside gene matches: 3. This CDR3 region has 14 residues. Germline assignment: CDR1 MGHRA and CDR2 YSYEKL. The CDR3: CASSLQGATDTQYF. The CDR3 DNA reads TGCGCCAGCAGCCTCCAGGGGGCGACAGATACGCAGTATTTT.

CDR3 sequence: CASKLRGAGEGMRQYF. The CDR3 bases are TGTGCCAGCAAGCTACGTGGGGCAGGGGAAGGTATGAGGCAGTATTTT. The rearrangement uses TRBV2 and TRBJ2-3, with D possibly matching TRBD1 (6 bases). This CDR3 comprises 16 residues. The V end lost 7 bases, the J end lost 11 bases, and 28 bases lay between the germline ends. The germline gives CDR1 SNHLY, CDR2 FYNNEI.

V and J are TRBV5-1 and TRBJ1-4; 12 nucleotides line up with TRBD1. Germline lookup yields CDR1 SGHRS and CDR2 YFSETQ. The CDR3 is 17 amino acids. Unmatched junction bases numbered 8, after V lost 0 bases and J lost 8 bases. CDR3 protein: CASSLVAGQGAGEKLFF. CDR3 nucleotides: TGCGCCAGCAGCTTGGTCGCGGGACAGGGGGCGGGAGAAAAACTGTTTTTT. The full variable domain, rest sourced from reference TRBV5-1 and TRBJ1-4, is KAGVTQTPRYLIKTRGQQVTLSCSPISGHRSVSWYQQTPGQGLQFLFEYFSETQRNKGNFPGRFSGRQFSNSRSEMNVSTLELGDSALYLCASSLVAGQGAGEKLFFGSGTQLSVL.

The V and J genes are TRBV10-3 and TRBJ1-1; 10 bases align to TRBD1. The CDR3 covers 15 residues. Trimming at V came to 5 bases and at J to 4 bases, leaving 7 bases not matched to a gene. Germline CDR1 reads ENHRY; CDR2 reads SYGVKD. The chain's CDR3 is CAISKRQGAATEAFF. As DNA, the CDR3 is TGTGCCATCAGTAAAAGACAGGGGGCGGCCACTGAAGCTTTCTTT.

On this clone itself: Other DNA sequences within the sample encode an identical CDR3. The rearrangement joins TRBV7-3 to TRBJ2-2; 7 bases fit TRBD1. The CDR3 covers 17 residues. V lost 1 base, J lost 6 bases, and 11 bases stayed unmatched. Germline V lookup: CDR1 SGHTA, CDR2 FQGTGA. DNA for the CDR3: TGTGCCAGCAGCTTAATTCTCGTGACAGGGTATTCCGGGGAGCTGTTTTTT. Its translation: CASSLILVTGYSGELFF.

The chain is built from TRBV7-2 and TRBJ2-1; D is possibly TRBD2 (5 bases). Germline CDR1 and CDR2: SGHTA and FQGNSA. The CDR3 has 15 amino acids. With 1 base removed from V and 5 bases from J, the gap between germline ends came to 12 bases. Here the CDR3 DNA reads TGTGCCAGCAGCTTAGTCGTGACTACTCACAATGAGCAGTTCTTC. This gives the protein CASSLVVTTHNEQFF.

J is TRBJ1-1 and V is TRBV5-1; 7 bases align to TRBD1. Germline V gives CDR1 SGHRS, CDR2 YFSETQ. The J segment lost 1 base and the V segment lost 3 bases, leaving 12 bases of the junction unmatched. This CDR3 is built from 17 residues. The CDR3 loop is CASSSGDRANQNTEAFF. The CDR3 region has the DNA TGCGCCAGCAGCTCAGGTGACAGGGCAAACCAGAACACTGAAGCTTTCTTT.